These T cell receptor beta chains were read from a single sample in a study of CD8+ T cells in alopecia areata. The table came from immunoSEQ multiplex PCR; TCRdb's copy has only in-frame clones and leaves some out. Of roughly 150,000 clones listed, nearly 55% are singletons. The input for sequencing was CD8+ T cells sorted from blood, taken at week 4, from a patient treated with tofacitinib. Receptors originate from a human donor with alopecia areata. The CDR3 runs from the conserved cysteine through the conserved F or W. D genes are given only for firm matches. Size is stated for part of the rows, as once, few or many counts, or as a class when the clone is expanded.

v_gene	abundance	j_gene	d_gene	CDR3nt	CDR3aa
TRBV30	-	TRBJ1-2	-	TGTGCCTGGAGTGTACGACCATTTTCGGACTATGGCTACACCTTC	CAWSVRPFSDYGYTF
TRBV7-8	-	TRBJ2-3	-	TGTGCCAGCAGCTTACGCGGACGCACAGATACGCAGTATTTT	CASSLRGRTDTQYF
TRBV11-2	-	TRBJ2-2	-	TGTGCCAGCAGCTTAGTAGGGGCGACCGGGGAGCTGTTTTTT	CASSLVGATGELFF
TRBV27	-	TRBJ2-7	TRBD2	TGTGCCAGCAGTCCCCTATCCCGACTAGCGGGGGGGTCTGAGCAGTACTTC	CASSPLSRLAGGSEQYF
TRBV7-3	-	TRBJ2-7	-	TGTGCCAGCAGCTTATCTCCAGGATCCTACGAGCAGTACTTC	CASSLSPGSYEQYF
TRBV5-6	few	TRBJ1-5	-	TGTGCCAGCAGCTTGAGTGGTCAGCCCCAGCATTTT	CASSLSGQPQHF
TRBV5-1	-	TRBJ1-2	TRBD1	TGCGCCAGCAGAGCGGGACAGGGAAGTTATGGCTACACCTTC	CASRAGQGSYGYTF
TRBV29-1	-	TRBJ1-2	TRBD1	TGCAGCGGGATTACAGGGGGCGAAGGAATGGGAAGCTATGGCTACACCTTC	CSGITGGEGMGSYGYTF
TRBV7-2	-	TRBJ2-1	-	TGTGCCAGCAGCCGTAGGGAGGGGGTCTACAATGAGCAGTTCTTC	CASSRREGVYNEQFF
TRBV6-5	-	TRBJ2-1	TRBD2	TGTGCCAGCAGCCAAATCGGGGGGAAGCAGTTCTTC	CASSQIGGKQFF
TRBV25-1	-	TRBJ1-1	-	TGTGCCAGCAGTGAATTCGGGACTAAAGCTTTCTTT	CASSEFGTKAFF
TRBV6-5	-	TRBJ2-5	-	TGTGCCACCCAAGGGAAGGGGCCGGAGACCCAGTACTTC	CATQGKGPETQYF
TRBV29-1	few	TRBJ1-2	-	TGCAGCGTTCGCCCAATTACAGGCCCGACTTCCACACCGGCTAACTATGGCTACACCTTC	CSVRPITGPTSTPANYGYTF
TRBV30	-	TRBJ1-1	TRBD1	TGTGCCTGTCTCAGGGGGCCGCGGAACACTGAAGCTTTCTTT	CACLRGPRNTEAFF
TRBV9	-	TRBJ2-5	TRBD2	TGTGCCAGCAGCGAGCGGGGTGGCAGAGAGACCCAGTACTTC	CASSERGGRETQYF
TRBV20-1	-	TRBJ1-1	-	TGCAGTGCCCCTTCAGGGTATGAAGCTTTCTTT	CSAPSGYEAFF
TRBV29-1	-	TRBJ1-2	-	TGCAGCGTCATGGTTCAATCCTATGGCTACACCTTC	CSVMVQSYGYTF
TRBV6-5	-	TRBJ2-3	-	TGTGCCAGCAGTTATTACGGGGATAGCACAGATACGCAGTATTTT	CASSYYGDSTDTQYF
TRBV6-5	-	TRBJ2-7	TRBD1	TGTGCCAGCAGTTACGGGACAGGCGCCTACGAGCAGTACTTC	CASSYGTGAYEQYF
TRBV9	-	TRBJ2-7	-	TGTGCCAGCAGCCCCGAGGGCGACCACGAGCAGTACTTC	CASSPEGDHEQYF
TRBV2	-	TRBJ2-5	TRBD1	TGTGCCAGCAGTGACATCGGGACAGGGAGGGAGTGGGAGACCCAGTACTTC	CASSDIGTGREWETQYF
TRBV19	-	TRBJ1-1	-	TGTGCCAGTAGTACAGACAGAGGGATGAACACTGAAGCTTTCTTT	CASSTDRGMNTEAFF
TRBV7-9	few	TRBJ1-4	TRBD1	TGTGCCAGCAGACCAGGGGGCGATGAAAAACTGTTTTTT	CASRPGGDEKLFF
TRBV14	once	TRBJ1-2	TRBD1	TGTGCCAGCAGCCCTGGGACAGGGGGTGGCTACACCTTC	CASSPGTGGGYTF
TRBV6-4	few	TRBJ2-1	TRBD2	TGTGCCAGCAGTGAAATCGGCGGGGGGCCCAATGAGCAGTTCTTC	CASSEIGGGPNEQFF
TRBV7-9	-	TRBJ2-7	-	TGTGCCAGCAGGATAGCTTGGGACGAGCAGTACTTC	CASRIAWDEQYF
TRBV6-5	-	TRBJ1-1	-	TGTGCCAGCAGTTACTCTGGGTGGGGCACTGAAGCTTTCTTT	CASSYSGWGTEAFF
TRBV30	-	TRBJ1-5	-	TGTGCCTGGAGTGCAAATGGGGCGAGTCAGCCCCAGCATTTT	CAWSANGASQPQHF
TRBV4-1	few	TRBJ2-1	TRBD2	TGCGCCAGCAGCCTCGGGACTAGCGGTGAAGGATACAATGAGCAGTTCTTC	CASSLGTSGEGYNEQFF
TRBV7-9	few	TRBJ2-2	-	TGTGCCAGCAGCTCGGGACCACTCTCCGGGGAGCTGTTTTTT	CASSSGPLSGELFF
TRBV2	-	TRBJ2-4	-	TGTGCCAGCAGGGAGCCGGGCCGCCGGCGGTCTGCCAAAAACATTCAGTACTTC	CASREPGRRRSAKNIQYF
TRBV5-6	-	TRBJ2-7	-	TGTGCCAGCAGCCTAGGGGGGACCTACGAGCAGTACTTC	CASSLGGTYEQYF
TRBV30	few	TRBJ2-7	-	TGTGCCCACGGCACAGGTCCCTACGAGCAGTACTTC	CAHGTGPYEQYF
TRBV9	-	TRBJ2-1	TRBD1	TGTGCCAGCAGCGTAGCTACTTCGACAGGGGGCGGGGATGAGCAGTTCTTC	CASSVATSTGGGDEQFF
TRBV4-2	-	TRBJ2-3	TRBD2	TGTGCCAGCAGCCAGCTCACTAGCGGGGGGCGGAATACAGATACGCAGTATTTT	CASSQLTSGGRNTDTQYF
TRBV4-1	-	TRBJ1-5	-	TGCGCCAGCAGCCAAACAGAACAGCATCAGCCCCAGCATTTT	CASSQTEQHQPQHF
TRBV29-1	-	TRBJ2-5	-	TGCAGCGTTGCACTCGAGAGGGCTGACCAAGAGACCCAGTACTTC	CSVALERADQETQYF
TRBV30	-	TRBJ1-2	-	TGTGCCTGGACCTCCGGGGGGGATGGCTACACCTTC	CAWTSGGDGYTF
TRBV13	-	TRBJ1-2	TRBD1	TGTGCCAGCAGCCCCGGGACAGAGCCTGGCTACACCTTC	CASSPGTEPGYTF
TRBV29-1	-	TRBJ2-5	-	TGCAGCGATGAAGGGGTGGCTCAAGAGACCCAGTACTTC	CSDEGVAQETQYF
TRBV29-1	-	TRBJ2-1	TRBD2	TGCAGCGTTGTCCCTAGCGGGGGAACAAGCTCCTACAATGAGCAGTTCTTC	CSVVPSGGTSSYNEQFF
TRBV30	-	TRBJ1-4	-	TGTGCCTGGACCTTCGGGGGGGCTGGTAATGAAAAACTGTTTTTT	CAWTFGGAGNEKLFF
TRBV13	few	TRBJ1-3	-	TGTGCCAGCAGCGGGGGGAGCTCTGGAAACACCATATATTTT	CASSGGSSGNTIYF
TRBV13	-	TRBJ2-7	-	TGTGCCAGCAGCATAATCATGTACGAGCAGTACTTC	CASSIIMYEQYF
TRBV27	once	TRBJ2-1	-	TGTGCCAGCAGCCGAGACAGCTGGGTCAATGAGCAGTTCTTC	CASSRDSWVNEQFF
TRBV7-9	few	TRBJ2-5	-	TGTGCCAGCAGCTCCATAGGGGTAGAAGAGACCCAGTACTTC	CASSSIGVEETQYF
TRBV7-6	-	TRBJ2-1	-	TGTGCCAGCAGCTCAATACAGGGTGATGGTGAGCAGTTCTTC	CASSSIQGDGEQFF
TRBV5-1	-	TRBJ2-7	-	TGCGCCAGCAGCACTGACGACAGCTCCTACGAGCAGTACTTC	CASSTDDSSYEQYF
TRBV27	few	TRBJ2-2	-	TGTGCCAGCAGTCCACTCCAGAACACCGGGGAGCTGTTTTTT	CASSPLQNTGELFF
TRBV5-1	few	TRBJ2-3	-	TGCGCCAGCAGCCTCGGACTCCGGGGGGATACGCAGTATTTT	CASSLGLRGDTQYF
TRBV29-1	-	TRBJ2-1	TRBD1	TGCAGCGTCGAACCGGGACAGGGGAACAATGAGCAGTTCTTC	CSVEPGQGNNEQFF
TRBV6-5	-	TRBJ1-6	-	TGTGCCAGCAGGGACAGAAACTATAATTCACCCCTCCACTTT	CASRDRNYNSPLHF
TRBV29-1	-	TRBJ2-7	-	TGCAGCGCCGAGAGGAGAGGTTCCTACGAGCAGTACTTC	CSAERRGSYEQYF
TRBV25-1	-	TRBJ1-1	-	TGTGCCAGCAGTGACAGGGGCTTAGCTTTCTTT	CASSDRGLAFF
TRBV2	-	TRBJ2-2	-	TGTGCCAGCAGCGCCGCAGTTTTGGAGCTGTTTTTT	CASSAAVLELFF
TRBV6-5	-	TRBJ2-3	-	TGTGCCAGCAGTCAGCTGGAGACGGATACGCAGTATTTT	CASSQLETDTQYF
TRBV6-5	few	TRBJ2-1	TRBD2	TGTGCCAGCAGTTTGAGCGGGGAATCCTACAATGAGCAGTTCTTC	CASSLSGESYNEQFF